The 9 T cell receptor beta chains given below trace back to one sample, sequenced in a study of blood T cell repertoires in COVID-19. Assay used: immunoSEQ multiplex PCR; TCRdb lists only in-frame clones, some missing. The sample consists of a few hundred thousand clones, around 85% of them appearing once. The sample comprised PBMCs or T cells enriched from blood (not recorded which). These receptors were obtained from a woman between 50 and 59 years old who had recovered from COVID-19.

J is TRBJ1-4 and V is TRBV28; TRBD1 aligns across 8 bases. V lost 5 bases and J lost 8; bases outside the gene matches: 10. The germline gives CDR1 MDHEN, CDR2 SYDVKM. This CDR3 spans 15 amino acids. The CDR3 loop reads CASSPPDREGEKLFF. Here the CDR3 DNA reads TGTGCCAGCAGTCCTCCGGACAGGGAAGGGGAAAAACTGTTTTTT.

The chain has TRBV27 and TRBJ2-7; no reliable D call. The length of the CDR3 is 16 residues. Per the germline V gene, CDR1 is MNHEY and CDR2 is SMNVEV (reference sequence). V was cut by 0 bases and J by 1 base, with 13 bases left in between. The CDR3 loop reads CASSLSTPSGSYEQYF. The CDR3 DNA reads TGTGCCAGCAGTTTATCGACCCCCTCGGGTTCCTACGAGCAGTACTTC.

This clone appeared a few times. This chain links TRBV5-1 with TRBJ1-2; a weak D match, TRBD1 (6 bases). V gave up 3 bases and J gave up 8 bases, with 20 bases separating them. There are 15 residues in the CDR3. From germline, CDR1 is SGHRS and CDR2 YFSETQ. This CDR3 reads CASSSRTDSGEGYTF. Here the CDR3 DNA reads TGCGCCAGCAGCTCAAGGACAGATTCTGGGGAAGGCTACACCTTC.

The V call is TRBV6-5, the J call TRBJ1-5; D ambiguous. The V gene's germline CDR1 is MNHEY and CDR2 SVGAGI. The CDR3 has 13 amino acids. V lost 7 bases, J lost 3 bases, and 10 bases lay in between. CDR3 coding DNA: TGTGCCAGCACCTACACTACCAATCAGCCCCAGCATTTT. As protein: CASTYTTNQPQHF.

This rearrangement joins TRBV7-9 to TRBJ1-4; possibly TRBD1 for D (6 bases). The CDR3 length is 15 residues. The germline V gene has CDR1 SEHNR and CDR2 FQNEAQ (reference sequence). V lost 6 bases and J lost 8, with 19 bases in between. The CDR3 nucleotides are TGTGCCAGCAGGATAACGAGCGGGGGCATGGAAAAACTGTTTTTT. It translates to CASRITSGGMEKLFF.

Many counts were recorded for this clone. The CDR3 loop reads CASTPGPGGNYGYTF. CDR3 coding DNA: TGTGCCAGCACCCCCGGCCCAGGTGGAAACTATGGCTACACCTTC. The chain recombines TRBV6-2 or TRBV6-3 with TRBJ1-2; no definite D call. CDR1 is MNHEY and CDR2 is SVGEGT in the germline V gene. The CDR3 is 15 amino acids. V was trimmed by 7 bases and J by 2 bases, leaving 17 bases between them.

J is TRBJ2-3 and V is TRBV28; TRBD2 matches 10 bases. The germline V gene has CDR1 MDHEN and CDR2 SYDVKM. The trim removed 3 bases at V and 4 bases at J, leaving 10 bases unmatched. This CDR3 has 17 amino acids. The CDR3 coding sequence is TGTGCCAGCAGTTTTACGCCCGGGACTAGCGTCCCAGATACGCAGTATTTT. This translates into CASSFTPGTSVPDTQYF.

V usage is TRBV27 and J usage is TRBJ2-5; weak D call: TRBD2 (7 bases). Trimming took 3 bases from V and 7 from J, leaving 24 bases between them. The CDR3 contains 17 residues. The germline gives CDR1 MNHEY, CDR2 SMNVEV (reference sequence). The CDR3 here is CASSFVSGPGGLGTQYF. As DNA, the CDR3 is TGTGCCAGCAGTTTCGTTTCTGGACCCGGGGGGCTCGGGACCCAGTACTTC.

The V and J genes are TRBV4-2 and TRBJ2-2; 8 nucleotides match TRBD1. Germline-derived CDR1 and CDR2 are LGHNA and YNFKEQ. The CDR3 has 16 amino acids. The trim removed 1 base at V and 4 bases at J, leaving 5 bases unmatched. The CDR3 DNA reads as TGTGCCAGCAGCCAAGCGGGGCAGGGGGCCACCGGGGAGCTGTTTTTT. It is translated as CASSQAGQGATGELFF.